These 16 T cell receptor beta chains originate from one sample sequenced in a study of cytomegalovirus exposure and HLA in healthy donors. It was with 60 Vbeta and 13 Jbeta primers that the PCR ran. Clones were sequenced by immunoSEQ multiplex PCR, and TCRdb holds only the in-frame ones, with some missing. The sample lists 200,000 to 300,000 clones; roughly 86% were seen once. Sequenced sample: PBMCs. All receptors come from a woman in her 40s in good health and CMV-seropositive.

The rearrangement joins TRBV19 to TRBJ1-1; weak D call: TRBD1 (5 bases). Germline-derived CDR1 and CDR2 are LNHDA and SQIVND (reference sequence). There are 14 residues in the CDR3. Trimming stripped 4 bases from V and 1 base from J, with 10 bases between. The CDR3 coding sequence is TGTGCCAGTAGTAAGACAGACGGGAACACTGAAGCTTTCTTT. It translates to CASSKTDGNTEAFF.

In this sample, this clone turned up a few times. The chain has TRBV4-2 and TRBJ2-3; 7 bases match TRBD2. Unmatched junction bases numbered 0, after V lost 2 bases and J lost 1 base. The CDR3 length is 14 residues. Germline-derived CDR1 and CDR2 are LGHNA and YNFKEQ. CDR3 region: CASSQTSGTDTQYF. The DNA for the CDR3 is TGTGCCAGCAGCCAAACTAGCGGCACAGATACGCAGTATTTT.

This chain connects TRBV13 to TRBJ1-1, with a possible D match to TRBD1 (6 bases). The CDR3 has 15 residues. The germline V gene encodes CDR1 PRHDT and CDR2 FYEKMQ (reference sequence). Trimming took off 3 bases at V and 0 bases at J, with 11 bases between the two ends. This CDR3 is CASSFPGTMNTEAFF. The DNA of the CDR3 is TGTGCCAGCAGCTTCCCGGGGACAATGAACACTGAAGCTTTCTTT.

This clone was found a few times. The gene calls are TRBV7-2 and TRBJ2-4; 9 positions match TRBD2. Germline V gene lookup returns CDR1 SGHTA and CDR2 FQGNSA. The CDR3 totals 16 residues. Germline trimming cut 0 bases from V and 5 bases from J; bases unmatched to any gene: 5. CDR3 sequence reads: CASSLATAGGQNIQYF. The DNA of the CDR3 is TGTGCCAGCAGCTTAGCAACAGCGGGGGGTCAAAACATTCAGTACTTC. The full variable domain, with the rest looked up from reference TRBV7-2 and TRBJ2-4, is GAGVSQSPSNKVTEKGKDVELRCDPISGHTALYWYRQSLGQGLEFLIYFQGNSAPDKSGLPSDRFSAERTGGSVSTLTIQRTQQEDSAVYLCASSLATAGGQNIQYFGAGTRLSVL.

The chain is built from TRBV2 and TRBJ2-7, with TRBD1 as a possible D gene (5 bases). Germline V gives CDR1 SNHLY, CDR2 FYNNEI. Trimming pared 3 bases from V and 2 bases from J, leaving 11 bases between. This CDR3 has 14 residues. In DNA form, the CDR3 reads TGTGCCAGCAGTGAGGTCAGGGCACCCTACGAGCAGTACTTC. It is translated as CASSEVRAPYEQYF. Full variable domain (missing parts from reference TRBV2 and TRBJ2-7): EPEVTQTPSHQVTQMGQEVILRCVPISNHLYFYWYRQILGQKVEFLVSFYNNEISEKSEIFDDQFSVERPDGSNFTLKIRSTKLEDSAMYFCASSEVRAPYEQYFGPGTRLTVT.

V gene TRBV9 combines with J gene TRBJ2-5; perhaps TRBD1 as D (6 bases). Germline CDR1 and CDR2: SGDLS and YYNGEE. This CDR3 has 13 amino acids. The V gene lost 3 bases and the J gene lost 4 bases, with 10 bases spanning the gap. The CDR3 loop is CASSGGRGETQYF. The CDR3 DNA is TGTGCCAGCAGCGGGGGCAGGGGAGAGACCCAGTACTTC. The full variable domain, with the rest looked up from reference TRBV9 and TRBJ2-5, is DSGVTQTPKHLITATGQRVTLRCSPRSGDLSVYWYQQSLDQGLQFLIQYYNGEERAKGNILERFSAQQFPDLHSELNLSSLELGDSALYFCASSGGRGETQYFGPGTRLLVL.

The chain employs TRBV13 and TRBJ1-1; weak D call: TRBD1 (6 bases). The V end was cut by 2 bases, the J end by 4 bases, with 20 bases between. Germline values: CDR1 PRHDT, CDR2 FYEKMQ (reference sequence). The CDR3 contains 17 residues. CDR3 amino acids: CASSLRGGEGGITEAFF. In nucleotides, the CDR3 is TGTGCCAGCAGCTTAAGGGGGGGAGAGGGGGGGATCACTGAAGCTTTCTTT.

The V and J genes are TRBV4-2 and TRBJ2-1; 10 bases map to TRBD2. The CDR3 contains 16 residues. V gave up 4 bases and J gave up 3 bases; unmatched junction bases: 6. Germline CDR1 LGHNA, CDR2 YNFKEQ. CDR3: CASSPLAGGGYNEQFF. In DNA, the CDR3 is TGTGCCAGCAGCCCCTTAGCGGGAGGTGGCTACAATGAGCAGTTCTTC.

This clone was recorded once. DNA of the CDR3: TGTGCCAGCAGATACCTCGGACTCTCAGATACGCAGTATTTT. Translated: CASRYLGLSDTQYF. The chain joins TRBV6-1 to TRBJ2-3, with D perhaps matching TRBD2 (5 bases). Trimming left V 6 bases short and J 4 bases short, with 14 bases between. This CDR3 spans 14 amino acids. Per the germline V gene, CDR1 is MNHNS and CDR2 is SASEGT.

This chain uses TRBV6-6 with TRBJ2-1; D uncertain. CDR1 is MNHNY and CDR2 is SVGAGI in the germline V gene (reference sequence). The CDR3 length is 13 residues. Trimming removed 2 bases from V and 7 bases from J, with 9 bases in between. CDR3 DNA sequence: TGTGCCAGCAGTTACGGTGGCTGGAATGAGCAGTTCTTC. Amino acid sequence: CASSYGGWNEQFF.

The genes are TRBV7-9 and TRBJ1-2; D gene ambiguous. The CDR3 has 12 residues. Per the germline V gene, CDR1 is SEHNR and CDR2 is FQNEAQ (reference sequence). V lost 5 bases and J lost 3, with 7 bases in between. The DNA of the CDR3 is TGTGCCAGCAGCACTAACGACTATGGCTACACCTTC. It specifies CASSTNDYGYTF.

The genes are TRBV5-4 and TRBJ2-7, with 14 bases identical to TRBD2. V lost 4 bases to trimming and J lost 5 bases; unmatched junction nucleotides: 8. The germline CDR1 and CDR2 sequences are SGHNT and YYREEE (reference sequence). The CDR3 runs 16 residues. The CDR3 region is CASSPGLAGVFHEQYF. As DNA, the CDR3 is TGTGCCAGCAGCCCGGGACTAGCGGGAGTCTTCCACGAGCAGTACTTC.

This chain connects TRBV19 to TRBJ1-2; a possible D gene is TRBD1 (6 bases). CDR3 length: 13 amino acids. Germline V gives CDR1 LNHDA, CDR2 SQIVND (reference sequence). Trimming pared 5 bases from V and 2 bases from J, leaving 9 bases between. The CDR3 bases are TGTGCCAGTAGTCTCACAGGGAACTATGGCTACACCTTC. This sequence encodes CASSLTGNYGYTF.

The V call is TRBV11-2, the J call TRBJ1-2; the D is unclear. CDR3 length equals 14 residues. Germline-derived CDR1 and CDR2 are SGHAT and FQNNGV. V lost 5 bases and J 4 bases, leaving 14 bases between the germline ends. CDR3 amino acids: CASSPRLGSYGYTF. CDR3 nucleotide sequence: TGTGCCAGCAGCCCCCGTTTGGGGAGCTATGGCTACACCTTC.

The chain links TRBV30 to TRBJ2-3, with a weak D call TRBD2 (5 bases). The CDR3 is made up of 14 amino acids. Trimming shortened V by 5 bases and J by 2 bases, and 14 bases separated the two germline ends. Germline assignment: CDR1 GTSNPN and CDR2 SVGIG (reference sequence). CDR3 sequence reads: CAWHMGVATDTQYF. The DNA for the CDR3 is TGTGCCTGGCATATGGGAGTAGCCACAGATACGCAGTATTTT.

This rearrangement joins TRBV7-9 to TRBJ2-3, with 8 bases lining up with TRBD2. The CDR3 covers 14 residues. The V gene end was trimmed by 5 bases and the J gene end by 4 bases; junction bases not matched to a gene: 5. Germline V gene lookup returns CDR1 SEHNR and CDR2 FQNEAQ (reference sequence). The CDR3 region is CASSPGLVADTQYF. CDR3 DNA: TGTGCCAGCAGCCCGGGACTAGTAGCAGATACGCAGTATTTT.